This T cell receptor beta chain comes out of a study of blood T cell repertoires in COVID-19. TCRdb's copy holds only in-frame clones and misses some; the assay was immunoSEQ multiplex PCR. In the table there are about 100,000 clones, about 88% of which are singletons. The CDR3 is 13 residues long. Germline CDR1 is LNHDA and CDR2 is SQIVND (reference sequence). With 5 bases removed from V and 0 bases from J, the gap between germline ends came to 7 bases. This TCR derives from a young man in a cohort sampled during active COVID-19. This chain links TRBV19 with TRBJ1-1; no clear D. Sequences were obtained from peripheral blood. CDR3 bases: TGTGCCAGTAGTGCCACAGTGAACACTGAAGCTTTCTTT. Protein: CASSATVNTEAFF.